Shown below are 11 T cell receptor beta chains from a single sample sequenced in a study of blood T cells in healthy people across ages. Then a second PCR, running roughly 7 to 11 cycles, was carried out with a sample-barcoded 5' primer and a J-beta primer mix. A single record per CDR3 protein comes from TCRdb applying MiXCR to the 5' RACE reads. The top ten hold approximately 4% of the sample, which has 750,000 to 850,000 distinct CDR3 sequences, roughly 25% seen once. This same sample was also part of a study on T cells of mothers and their children.

The sample comprised blood. These receptors came from a boy younger than 18 in good health.

This clonotype was counted a few times. The chain is built from TRBV20-1 and TRBJ2-7; D unresolved. V lost 0 bases to trimming and J lost 0 bases, with 9 bases between them. The CDR3 totals 14 residues. Germline CDR1 is DFQATT and CDR2 is SNEGSKA (reference sequence). The CDR3 sequence: CSARDVPVSYEQYF. CDR3 coding DNA: TGCAGTGCTAGAGATGTCCCAGTCTCCTACGAGCAGTACTTC.

V gene TRBV20-1 combines with J gene TRBJ2-7; unclear D gene. V was clipped by 4 bases and J by 0 bases, with 10 bases between them. The V gene's germline CDR1 is DFQATT and CDR2 SNEGSKA (reference sequence). This CDR3 comprises 13 residues. CDR3 sequence: CSAIGPRSYEQYF. In DNA, the CDR3 is TGCAGTGCTATAGGGCCCCGCTCCTACGAGCAGTACTTC.

There are a few counts of this clonotype. V gene TRBV7-3 combines with J gene TRBJ2-3; 9 bases fit TRBD2. J lost 5 bases, V lost 2 bases, and 8 bases had no gene match. Germline lookup yields CDR1 SGHTA and CDR2 FQGTGA. The CDR3 length is 16 residues. The CDR3 sequence is CASSLLRRGGVDTQYF. The CDR3 DNA is TGTGCCAGCAGCTTACTTCGGCGGGGGGGAGTAGATACGCAGTATTTT.

This clonotype has at least ten counts. V usage is TRBV6-2 or TRBV6-3 and J usage is TRBJ2-7; no clear D. The V gene's germline CDR1 is MNHEY and CDR2 SVGEGT. V was cut by 6 bases and J by 3 bases, with 6 bases left in between. The CDR3 extends over 11 amino acids. The CDR3 DNA reads TGTGCCAGCAGCCGCTACTACGAGCAGTACTTC. Its translation is CASSRYYEQYF.

This clonotype was recorded a few times. V usage is TRBV20-1 and J usage is TRBJ2-1, with unresolved D. V lost 2 bases to trimming and J lost 0 bases, with 2 bases between them. CDR1 and CDR2 (germline): DFQATT, SNEGSKA (reference sequence). This CDR3 is built from 12 residues. The chain's CDR3 is CSARISYNEQFF. In nucleotides, the CDR3 is TGCAGTGCTAGAATCTCCTACAATGAGCAGTTCTTC.

V gene TRBV4-1 combines with J gene TRBJ2-1; weak D call: TRBD2 (5 bases). V was pared by 2 bases and J by 0 bases, with 11 bases between. Germline V gene sequence: CDR1 MGHRA, CDR2 YSYEKL. This CDR3 is 16 amino acids long. CDR3 DNA: TGCGCCAGCAGCCAACAGGACTTAATCTCCTACAATGAGCAGTTCTTC. The encoded protein is CASSQQDLISYNEQFF.

This clonotype was detected only a few times. V gene TRBV4-3 combines with J gene TRBJ2-3, with 8 bases fitting TRBD1. The junction had 9 bases not matched to a gene; V was cut back by 4 bases and J by 3 bases. From germline, CDR1 is LGHNA and CDR2 YSLEER. There are 16 residues in the CDR3. CDR3: CASSRTTGVRTDTQYF. The CDR3 nucleotides are TGCGCCAGCAGCCGAACGACAGGGGTGAGGACAGATACGCAGTATTTT.

The J gene is TRBJ2-7, the V gene TRBV12-3 or TRBV12-4; D is perhaps TRBD1 (6 bases). The V and J ends lost 1 base and 5 bases respectively, with 12 bases between them. The CDR3 has 14 residues. CDR3 coding DNA: TGTGCCAGCAGTTTAGACAGGGCGTCCAACGAGCAGTACTTC. Residues: CASSLDRASNEQYF.

A few counts support this clonotype. This rearrangement joins TRBV27 to TRBJ2-5; 9 positions agree with TRBD2. The DNA matches TRBJ2-1 better at its end, which makes the J call doubtful. The germline V gene has CDR1 MNHEY and CDR2 SMNVEV (reference sequence). The CDR3 is 16 residues long. The CDR3 coding sequence is TGTGCCAGCAGTTGGGGTGGCGGGAGGGCCGTCGATGAGCAGTTCTTC. Protein sequence: CASSWGGGRAVDEQFF.

In this sample, this clonotype turned up a few times. The chain recombines TRBV5-1 with TRBJ2-7; TRBD1 or TRBD2 may be the D gene (7 bases each). Germline assignment: CDR1 SGHRS and CDR2 YFSETQ. This CDR3 contains 13 residues. V was trimmed by 5 bases and J by 6 bases, leaving 15 bases between them. CDR3 in amino acids: CASRNQGGIEQYF. Written as DNA, the CDR3 is TGCGCCAGCAGAAACCAGGGGGGGATCGAGCAGTACTTC.

The chain uses TRBV5-4 and TRBJ2-4, with D possibly matching TRBD2 (5 bases). The V and J ends lost 1 base and 6 bases respectively, with 11 bases between them. The germline CDR1 and CDR2 sequences are SGHNT and YYREEE (reference sequence). This CDR3 has 14 residues. This chain's CDR3 is CASSLLGRGNIQYF. The CDR3, as DNA: TGTGCCAGCAGCTTGTTAGGACGGGGAAACATTCAGTACTTC.